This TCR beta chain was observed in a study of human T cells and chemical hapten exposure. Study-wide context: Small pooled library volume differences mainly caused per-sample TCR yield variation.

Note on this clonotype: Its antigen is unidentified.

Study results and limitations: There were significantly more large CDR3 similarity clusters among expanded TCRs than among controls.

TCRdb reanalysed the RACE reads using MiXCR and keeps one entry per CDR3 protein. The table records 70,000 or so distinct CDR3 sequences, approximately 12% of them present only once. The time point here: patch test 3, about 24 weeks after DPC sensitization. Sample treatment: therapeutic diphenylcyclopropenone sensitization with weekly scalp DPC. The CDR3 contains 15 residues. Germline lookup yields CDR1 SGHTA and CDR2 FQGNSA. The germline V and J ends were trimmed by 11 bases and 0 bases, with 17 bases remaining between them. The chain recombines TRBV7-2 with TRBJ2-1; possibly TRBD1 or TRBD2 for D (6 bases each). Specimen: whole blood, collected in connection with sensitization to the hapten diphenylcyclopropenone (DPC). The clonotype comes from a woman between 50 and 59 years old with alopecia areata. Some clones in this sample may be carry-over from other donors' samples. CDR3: CACRGGGSSYNEQFF. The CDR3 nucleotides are TGTGCCTGCCGAGGAGGGGGAAGCTCCTACAATGAGCAGTTCTTC.